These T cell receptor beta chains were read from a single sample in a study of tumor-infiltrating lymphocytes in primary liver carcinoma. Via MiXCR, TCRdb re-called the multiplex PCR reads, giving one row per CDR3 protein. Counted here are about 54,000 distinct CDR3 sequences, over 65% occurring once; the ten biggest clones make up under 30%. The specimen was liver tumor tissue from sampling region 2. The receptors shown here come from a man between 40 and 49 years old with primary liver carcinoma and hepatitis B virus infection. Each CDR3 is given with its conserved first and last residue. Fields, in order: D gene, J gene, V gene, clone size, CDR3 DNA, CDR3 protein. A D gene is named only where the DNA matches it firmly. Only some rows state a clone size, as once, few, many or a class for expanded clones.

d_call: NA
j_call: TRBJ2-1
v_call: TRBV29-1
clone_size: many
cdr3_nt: TGCAGCGTTGGGGACTGGAGCTCCTACAATGAGCAGTTCTTC
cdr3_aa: CSVGDWSSYNEQFF

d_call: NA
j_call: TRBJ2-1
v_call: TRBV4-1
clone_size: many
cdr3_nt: TGCGCCAGCAGCCCCCCCGGGGCCTACAATGAGCAGTTCTTC
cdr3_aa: CASSPPGAYNEQFF

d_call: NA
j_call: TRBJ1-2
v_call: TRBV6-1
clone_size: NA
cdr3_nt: TGTGCCAATAGTGAAAGAGGTCAGGGCTTAAACTATGGCTACACCTTC
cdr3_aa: CANSERGQGLNYGYTF

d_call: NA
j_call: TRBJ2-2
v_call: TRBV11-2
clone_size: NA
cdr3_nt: TGTGCCAGCAACTTCATGGGGGTGGTAGGGACCGGGGAGCTGTTTTTT
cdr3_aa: CASNFMGVVGTGELFF

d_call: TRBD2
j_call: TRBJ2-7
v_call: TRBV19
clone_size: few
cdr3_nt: TGTGCCAGTAGTATCTCTCGGACGGGAGGAGGGCACGAGCAGTACTTC
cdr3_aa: CASSISRTGGGHEQYF

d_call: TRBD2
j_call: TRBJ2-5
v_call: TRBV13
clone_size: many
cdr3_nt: TGTGCCAGCAGCTTTTTGCGGGAGGCCCAAGAGACCCAGTACTTC
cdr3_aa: CASSFLREAQETQYF

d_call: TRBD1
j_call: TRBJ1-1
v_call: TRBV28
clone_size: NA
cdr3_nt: TGTGCCAGCAGTTCCTTAGCGACAGGGTATATGAACACTGAAGCTTTCTTT
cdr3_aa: CASSSLATGYMNTEAFF

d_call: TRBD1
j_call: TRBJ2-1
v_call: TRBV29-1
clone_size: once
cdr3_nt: TGCAGCGGATTGCCGCGACAGGGGGTGGATGAACAGTCCTTC
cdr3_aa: CSGLPRQGVDEQSF

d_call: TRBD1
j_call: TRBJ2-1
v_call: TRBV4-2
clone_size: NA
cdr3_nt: TGTGCCAGCAGCCAAGAGGACAGGTACACTGGCCTAGCAGGCCGTCGGTTCTTC
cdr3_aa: CASSQEDRYTGLAGRRFF

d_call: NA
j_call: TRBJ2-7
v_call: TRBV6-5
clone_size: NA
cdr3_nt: TGTGCCCGCAGTTCCATCCCGGACGAGCAGTACTTC
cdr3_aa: CARSSIPDEQYF

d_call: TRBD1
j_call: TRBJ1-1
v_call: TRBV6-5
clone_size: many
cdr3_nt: TGTGCCAGCAGGGAATGGGACAGGGAGAACACTGAAGCTTTCTTT
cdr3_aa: CASREWDRENTEAFF

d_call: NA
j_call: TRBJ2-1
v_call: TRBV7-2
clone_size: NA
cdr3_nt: TGTGCCAGCAGCTTAGGGACCCGCAATGAGCAGTTCTTC
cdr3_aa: CASSLGTRNEQFF

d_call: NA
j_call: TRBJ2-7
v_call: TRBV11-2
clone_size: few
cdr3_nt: TGTGCCAGCGACTTGACTGACACTGCCTACGAGCAGTACTTC
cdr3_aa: CASDLTDTAYEQYF

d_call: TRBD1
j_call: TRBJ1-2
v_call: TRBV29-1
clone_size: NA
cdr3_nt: TGCAATGTTGCCCGGACAGGGTTTGATGCTGGCTACACCTTC
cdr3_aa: CNVARTGFDAGYTF

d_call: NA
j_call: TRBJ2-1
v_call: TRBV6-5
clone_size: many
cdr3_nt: TGTGCCAGCAGAGGGATGGGGGAAGGGGAGCAGTTCTTC
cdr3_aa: CASRGMGEGEQFF

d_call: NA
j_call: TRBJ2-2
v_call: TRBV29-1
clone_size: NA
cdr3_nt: TGCAGCGTTGAAGATGGTGTGAGGGAGAACACCGGGGAGCTGTTTTTT
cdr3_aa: CSVEDGVRENTGELFF

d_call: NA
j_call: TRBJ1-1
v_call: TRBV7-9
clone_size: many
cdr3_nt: TGTGCCAGCAGCCCCGGGGGGAGCGCCGAAGCTTTCTTT
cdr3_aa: CASSPGGSAEAFF

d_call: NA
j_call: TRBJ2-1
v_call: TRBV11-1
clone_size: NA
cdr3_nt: TGTGCCAGCAGCTTAGCGCTGTACAATGAGCAGTTCTTC
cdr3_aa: CASSLALYNEQFF

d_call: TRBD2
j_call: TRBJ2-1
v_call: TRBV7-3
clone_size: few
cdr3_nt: TGTGCCAGCACGACGGGACTAGCGGGAGATGGCCTGTTCTTC
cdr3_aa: CASTTGLAGDGLFF

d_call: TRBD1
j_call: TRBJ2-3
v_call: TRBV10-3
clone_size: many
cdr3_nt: TGTGCCATCAGTGAGTCGAAGGGGGCCGTCAGAGATACGCAGTATTTT
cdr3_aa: CAISESKGAVRDTQYF

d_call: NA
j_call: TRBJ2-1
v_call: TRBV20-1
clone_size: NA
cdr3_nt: TGCAGTGCTAGTAACGAGGCTGAGCAGATCTTC
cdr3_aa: CSASNEAEQIF

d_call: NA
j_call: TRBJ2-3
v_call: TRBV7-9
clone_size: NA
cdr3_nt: TGTGCCAGCAGCATCTGCAGGGAGGAGGATACGCAGTATTTT
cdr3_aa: CASSICREEDTQYF

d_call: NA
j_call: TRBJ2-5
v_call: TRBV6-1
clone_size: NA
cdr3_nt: TGTGCCGGCAATGTCAACCAAGAGACCCAGTACTTC
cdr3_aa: CAGNVNQETQYF

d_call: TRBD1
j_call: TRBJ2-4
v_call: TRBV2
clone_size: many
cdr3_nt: TGTGCCAGCATCCGGGACAGGGAAAACATTCAGTACTTC
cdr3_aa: CASIRDRENIQYF

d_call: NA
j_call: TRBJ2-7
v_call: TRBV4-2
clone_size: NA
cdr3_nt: TGTGCCCGTAGCCAAGTCTCTAACGGGAGCTCCTACGAGCAGTACTTC
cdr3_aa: CARSQVSNGSSYEQYF

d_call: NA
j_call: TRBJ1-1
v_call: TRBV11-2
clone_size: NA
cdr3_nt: TGTGCCAGCAGCTTCGATCTGGGCGGAAGAATCGCTGAAGCTTTCTTT
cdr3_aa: CASSFDLGGRIAEAFF

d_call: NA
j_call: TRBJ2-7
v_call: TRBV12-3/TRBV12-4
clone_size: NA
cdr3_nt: TGTGCCAGCATAGGAGCGAGCTACTACGAACAGTACTTC
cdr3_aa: CASIGASYYEQYF

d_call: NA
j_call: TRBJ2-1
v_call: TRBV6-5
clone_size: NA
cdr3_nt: TGTGCCCGCAGTCCCACAGTACTAGAGTTGTACAATGAGCAGTTCTTC
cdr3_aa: CARSPTVLELYNEQFF

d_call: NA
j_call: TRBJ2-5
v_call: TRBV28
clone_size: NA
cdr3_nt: TGTACCAGCAGTTTTGGTGGTGCGGGCCGGACCCAGTACTTC
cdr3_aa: CTSSFGGAGRTQYF

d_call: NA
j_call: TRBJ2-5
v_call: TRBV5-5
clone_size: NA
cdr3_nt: TGTGTCAGCAACTCGGGGCTAGCAAGAGGGTACCAAGAGACCCAGTACTTC
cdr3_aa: CVSNSGLARGYQETQYF

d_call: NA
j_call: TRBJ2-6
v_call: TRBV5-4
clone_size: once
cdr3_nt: TGTGCCAGTAGCTTCCCCTCGGGGCGAGGCTCTGGGGCCAACGTCCTGAGTTTC
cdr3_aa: CASSFPSGRGSGANVLSF

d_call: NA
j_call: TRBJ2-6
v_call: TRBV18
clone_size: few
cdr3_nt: TGTGCCAGCTCACCCTCGGCCCTACGGGGGGCCAACGTCCTGACTTTC
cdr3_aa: CASSPSALRGANVLTF

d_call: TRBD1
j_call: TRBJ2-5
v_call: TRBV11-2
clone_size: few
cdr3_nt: TGTGCCAGCAGCTCGGACAGGGGAGAGACCCAGTACTTC
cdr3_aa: CASSSDRGETQYF

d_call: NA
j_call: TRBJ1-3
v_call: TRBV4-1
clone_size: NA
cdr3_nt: TGCGCCAGCAGCCAAGCCTGGACAGCCGGAAACAACATATATTTT
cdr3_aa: CASSQAWTAGNNIYF

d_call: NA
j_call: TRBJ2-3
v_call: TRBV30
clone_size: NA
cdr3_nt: TGTGCCTGGAGTGCGCCTCAGGGTTCTAGCACAGATACGCAGTATTTT
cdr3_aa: CAWSAPQGSSTDTQYF

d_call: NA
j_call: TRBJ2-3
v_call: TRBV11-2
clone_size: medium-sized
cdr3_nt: TGTGCCAGCAGCTCCCTACGAGGGTCCGATACGCAGTATTTT
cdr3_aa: CASSSLRGSDTQYF

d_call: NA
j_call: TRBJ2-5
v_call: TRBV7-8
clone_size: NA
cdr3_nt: TGTGGCAGCAGCCCTATAGCGTACCTCCAAGAGACCCAGTACTTC
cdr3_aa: CGSSPIAYLQETQYF

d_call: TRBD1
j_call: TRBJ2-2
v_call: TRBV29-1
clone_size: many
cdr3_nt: TGCAGCGTCGGGGACAGCTTGAGACCCGGGGAGCTGTTTTTT
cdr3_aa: CSVGDSLRPGELFF

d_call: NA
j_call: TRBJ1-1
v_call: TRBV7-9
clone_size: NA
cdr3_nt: TGTGCCAGCAGCTTTATGACGATCACTGAAGCTTTCTTT
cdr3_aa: CASSFMTITEAFF

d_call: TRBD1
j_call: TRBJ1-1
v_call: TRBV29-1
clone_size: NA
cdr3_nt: TGCAGCGCCTCGGGACAGATGAGCACTAAAGCTTTCTTT
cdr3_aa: CSASGQMSTKAFF

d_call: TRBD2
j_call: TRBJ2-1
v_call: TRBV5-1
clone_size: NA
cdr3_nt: TGCGCCAGCAGCAGGGAGACGGGCTGCGGGAGTTCCTACAATGAGCAGTTCTTC
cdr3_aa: CASSRETGCGSSYNEQFF